These T cell receptor beta chains were read from a single sample in a study of T cell repertoires in cytomegalovirus infection. No antigen has been assigned to these receptors. MiXCR, applied by TCRdb to the reads, yields one record per CDR3 protein. The table has roughly 160,000 distinct CDR3 sequences, roughly 22% seen once. This specimen was CD8+ T cells from cultured PBMCs, taken from culture after CMV antigen stimulation. These receptors were collected from a human donor in good health (CMV status not recorded). Some clones in this sample may be carry-over from other donors' samples. Each CDR3 is given with its conserved first and last residue. D genes are given only for firm matches. Clone size is stated in some rows and not others, as once, few, many or a class when expanded.

TRBJ1-2 - TRBV7-3 many CASSPHRGGLGGNEYGYTF TGTGCCAGCAGCCCACACCGGGGGGGATTAGGAGGGAACGAGTATGGCTACACCTTC
TRBJ1-2 TRBD1 TRBV7-9 - CASSWDREDYTF TGTGCCAGCAGTTGGGACAGGGAAGACTACACCTTC
TRBJ2-1 TRBD2 TRBV7-2 many CASSPSGGAYHEQFF TGTGCCAGCAGCCCAAGCGGGGGGGCCTACCATGAGCAGTTCTTC
TRBJ1-1 - TRBV7-9 few CASSLVAGSPNEAFF TGTGCCAGCAGCTTAGTGGCCGGGTCCCCTAATGAAGCTTTCTTT
TRBJ1-1 TRBD1 TRBV27 - CASSPRTGRSEAFF TGTGCCAGCAGTCCCCGGACAGGGAGGTCTGAAGCTTTCTTT
TRBJ2-3 TRBD2 TRBV20-1 - CSATERLAGVRTQYF TGCAGTGCTACCGAAAGACTAGCGGGGGTCAGGACGCAGTATTTT
TRBJ1-4 - TRBV4-2 - CASSSPQGGLNEKLFF TGTGCCAGCAGCTCCCCACAGGGAGGTCTTAATGAAAAACTGTTTTTT
TRBJ2-1 TRBD2 TRBV27 - CASSLWSSGGQANEQFF TGTGCCAGCAGTTTATGGTCTAGCGGGGGGCAAGCCAATGAGCAGTTCTTC
TRBJ2-1 - TRBV27 - CASSFNEGTYNEQFF TGTGCCAGCAGTTTTAATGAGGGTACCTACAATGAGCAGTTCTTC
TRBJ2-2 - TRBV25-1 few CASSWGSITGELFF TGTGCCAGCAGTTGGGGGAGTATCACCGGGGAGCTGTTTTTT
TRBJ1-2 - TRBV7-8 - CASSLPEGGLNGYTF TGTGCCAGCAGCTTACCCGAGGGGGGGCTAAATGGCTACACCTTC
TRBJ1-3 - TRBV7-8 few CASSLGSVSGNTIYF TGTGCCAGCAGCTTAGGTTCCGTCTCTGGAAACACCATATATTTT
TRBJ2-2 - TRBV7-2 - CASSSLDSGTGELFF TGTGCCAGCAGCTCTCTGGACTCGGGCACCGGGGAGCTGTTTTTT
TRBJ2-7 TRBD2 TRBV4-1 - CASSPERGNSYEQYF TGCGCCAGCAGCCCGGAGCGGGGGAACTCCTACGAGCAGTACTTC
TRBJ1-1 - TRBV6-5 many CASSYRGLNTEAFF TGTGCCAGCAGTTATCGAGGGCTGAATACTGAAGCTTTCTTT
TRBJ1-2 - TRBV6-1 few CASSEHRPQGYTF TGTGCCAGCAGTGAACACCGCCCTCAGGGCTACACCTTC
TRBJ2-2 - TRBV6-5 - CASSQSPGELFF TGTGCCAGCAGTCAAAGTCCCGGGGAGCTGTTTTTT
TRBJ2-7 - TRBV27 - CASSLNGRGTSYEQYF TGTGCCAGCAGTTTAAACGGCAGAGGGACTTCCTACGAGCAGTACTTC
TRBJ2-2 TRBD2 TRBV19 few CASSILLAANTGELFF TGTGCCAGTAGTATCCTGCTAGCGGCGAACACCGGGGAGCTGTTTTTT
TRBJ2-7 - TRBV7-2 - CASSLSLHLTASYEQYF TGTGCCAGCAGCTTATCCCTACATCTCACGGCCTCCTACGAGCAGTACTTC
TRBJ2-7 - TRBV9 - CASSVEAWGEQYF TGTGCCAGCAGCGTAGAAGCCTGGGGCGAGCAGTACTTC
TRBJ2-5 TRBD2 TRBV7-2 few CASSLVTSGLQETQYF TGTGCCAGCAGCTTAGTAACTAGCGGACTCCAAGAGACCCAGTACTTC
TRBJ1-2 - TRBV12-5 few CASGSDSNYGYTF TGTGCTAGTGGGTCAGATTCTAACTATGGCTACACCTTC
TRBJ1-2 TRBD1 TRBV10-3 - CAISRGQTTYGYTF TGTGCCATCAGCAGGGGACAGACGACCTATGGCTACACCTTC
TRBJ2-7 - TRBV12-3/TRBV12-4 few CASSLESLGRITYEQYF TGTGCCAGCAGTTTAGAGTCCCTAGGCAGGATCACCTACGAGCAGTACTTC
TRBJ2-7 - TRBV7-3 - CASSLGHSGEQYF TGTGCCAGCAGCCTCGGACACTCGGGTGAGCAGTACTTC
TRBJ2-7 - TRBV7-2 - CASSHDKKGSYEQYF TGTGCCAGCAGCCACGACAAGAAAGGTTCCTACGAGCAGTACTTC
TRBJ1-1 TRBD1 TRBV7-2 few CASSTTGGSWWDTEAFF TGTGCCAGCAGCACAACAGGGGGCTCTTGGTGGGACACTGAAGCTTTCTTT
TRBJ2-3 - TRBV7-2 - CASSLYLRNTDTQYF TGTGCCAGCAGCTTATATTTGCGGAACACAGATACGCAGTATTTT
TRBJ2-5 TRBD2 TRBV7-2 - CASSYSGGAQETQYF TGTGCCAGCAGCTATAGCGGGGGGGCCCAAGAGACCCAGTACTTC
TRBJ1-3 - TRBV28 - CASSLGPSTGNTIYF TGTGCCAGCAGTTTGGGCCCTTCGACAGGAAACACCATATATTTT
TRBJ1-1 - TRBV12-3/TRBV12-4 few CASRTSSRVNTEAFF TGTGCCAGCAGGACCTCATCCAGGGTGAACACTGAAGCTTTCTTT
TRBJ2-1 TRBD2 TRBV4-2 many CASSQGVILAGGYNEQFF TGTGCCAGCAGCCAAGGAGTTATACTAGCGGGGGGGTACAATGAGCAGTTCTTC
TRBJ2-7 TRBD2 TRBV7-2 - CASSLLFPTSDYEQYF TGTGCCAGCAGCTTGCTCTTCCCGACTAGCGACTACGAGCAGTACTTC
TRBJ1-5 - TRBV2 - CASSEYGRSQPQHF TGTGCCAGCAGTGAATACGGGAGGAGTCAGCCCCAGCATTTT
TRBJ1-2 TRBD1 TRBV7-8 - CASSLRTGPNYGYTF TGTGCCAGCAGCCTACGGACAGGGCCGAACTATGGCTACACCTTC
TRBJ2-7 - TRBV7-9 - CASSLVDHDPSYEQYF TGTGCCAGCAGCTTAGTTGACCACGACCCGTCCTACGAGCAGTACTTC
TRBJ2-5 - TRBV4-2 - CASSRQDQETQYF TGTGCCAGCAGCCGACAGGACCAAGAGACCCAGTACTTC
TRBJ1-1 TRBD1 TRBV7-2 - CASSFRTGGTEAFF TGTGCCAGCAGCTTCCGGACAGGGGGAACTGAAGCTTTCTTT
TRBJ2-5 - TRBV28 - CASSGPRGETQYF TGTGCCAGTAGCGGACCGAGGGGAGAGACCCAGTACTTC
TRBJ2-5 - TRBV6-5 - CASSSELYQETQYF TGTGCCAGCAGTTCCGAGTTGTACCAAGAGACCCAGTACTTC
TRBJ2-7 TRBD2 TRBV7-6 few CASSLRGQRGAHYEQYF TGTGCCAGCAGCTTAAGGGGCCAGCGGGGGGCCCACTACGAGCAGTACTTC
TRBJ1-2 - TRBV12-3/TRBV12-4 - CASSFGQGASSGYTF TGTGCCAGCAGTTTCGGTCAGGGAGCAAGCTCCGGCTACACCTTC
TRBJ2-1 - TRBV6-6 - CASSYNKRSGGDEQFF TGTGCCAGCAGTTACAATAAGAGATCAGGAGGGGATGAGCAGTTCTTC
TRBJ2-3 TRBD2 TRBV27 - CASSPLYARLAGDTDTQYF TGTGCCAGCAGTCCCCTATATGCAAGACTAGCGGGGGACACAGATACGCAGTATTTT